This T cell receptor (beta chain) was captured in a study of post-analysis software for immune sequencing data (dated by TCRdb to the mid-2010s). Regarding the complete study: Disease courses on record covered relapsing-remitting, secondary progressive and progressive-relapsing multiple sclerosis, though some patients had no subtype annotation. A subset of samples was prepared in parallel using single-end sample barcoding, then pooled and co-amplified after Illumina adapter ligation. The patient repertoires were compared against approximately eleven previously published healthy control repertoires obtained from donors aged 6 to 25 years. Results the study describes overall, beyond this receptor: Multiple sclerosis patients had significantly lower normalized Chao1 diversity than controls, a result that suggests substantial peripheral T-cell clonal expansion. The control group was slightly older than the multiple sclerosis patient group. Direct clustering with F measure showed strong co-clustering of samples prepared in the same batch, prompting a batch-effect correction. About five TRBV segments, including TRBV5-6, TRBV5-1 and TRBV20-1, were significantly more frequent in patients than controls.

Trimming removed 2 bases from V and 5 bases from J; the gene matches leave 7 bases unexplained. The germline V gene (reference sequence) specifies LGHDT as CDR1 and YNNKEL as CDR2. The CDR3 runs 15 amino acids, cysteine and phenylalanine included. The read is trimmed to its CDR3 DNA, 45 bases read in frame from base 1. TCR beta repertoires were profiled from peripheral blood of some 13 young patients with multiple sclerosis to demonstrate the VDJtools post-analysis software. The multiple sclerosis patients were children and adolescents ranging in age from about 6 to 16 years. This clonotype was picked up a small number of times. This clone's antigen is unknown. Base qualities were left out, and no much larger clone turns up one base away. The library was generated by PCR. The sequencer listed for this sample is Illumina HiSeq 2500. To reduce PCR and sequencing biases, unique molecular identifiers were incorporated into the TCR beta cDNA libraries. Roughly 0.5 million cDNA molecules were obtained per 1 to 10 million input T cells, so each molecule approximated one T cell. The patient libraries were prepared and sequenced using the same protocol as the earlier healthy control dataset. Within a given batch, samples were prepared together, multiplexed and sequenced on the same HiSeq lane. The authors processed their data as follows. MIGEC handled the raw barcoded reads, throwing out single-read molecular identifier groups before consensus assembly and CDR3 extraction. VDJtools was used for post-analysis of the clonotype tables, with diversity normalized by down-sampling every dataset to the smallest sample size. Repertoire overlap clustering matched CDR3 amino acid but not nucleotide sequences to correct batch-related cross-sample contamination. In TCRdb, the public reads were trimmed at Q25 with fastp and aligned with MiXCR, with productive beta chains retained. A single entry per CDR3 protein holds the most common genes and DNA from its merged rows. The V and J calls, along with clone size, are taken from TCRdb and not from the paper's own processing. This sample has roughly 400,000 distinct CDR3 sequences in its table, and roughly 38% of those were observed once. Jointly, the top ten make up less than 8% of the sample.

Recombination joined TRBV3-1 with TRBJ2-7; TRBD1 aligns with 9 central bases. Sequenced: blood. The sequence came from a girl under 10 years old with multiple sclerosis. This receptor has the CDR3 CASSQLGQGSHEQYF. The base sequence is TGTGCCAGCAGCCAATTAGGACAGGGGAGCCACGAGCAGTACTTC.